This T cell receptor (beta chain) was observed in a study of T cell responses to AZD1222 COVID-19 vaccine. This CDR3 has 16 residues. Germline V CDR1 and CDR2: SGHNT, YYREEE (reference sequence). V was trimmed by 2 bases and J by 3 bases, leaving 16 bases between them. TCRdb keeps only in-frame clones here, not all; method: immunoSEQ multiplex PCR. The repertoire holds about 70,000 clones, 84% seen once, with approximately 9.8% in the top ten. This specimen was peripheral blood, taken on day 0 of AZD1222 vaccination. The V call is TRBV5-4, the J call TRBJ2-3, with D possibly matching TRBD2 (5 bases). The sequence was collected from an adult in good health. CDR3 coding DNA: TGTGCCAGCAGCTTTAAGCTAGCCGCCTCAACAGATACGCAGTATTTT. Residues: CASSFKLAASTDTQYF.